The subject of this entry is one TCR beta chain. A read error may be the cause here, since a much bigger clone is one base away. The V gene's germline CDR1 is LGHNA and CDR2 YSLEER. The CDR3 totals 17 residues. These data originate in a study of molecular identifiers for immune sequencing clone quantification. MiXCR, run by TCRdb on the PCR reads, gives a single entry per CDR3 protein. The sample gives hundreds of thousands of distinct CDR3 sequences, roughly 25% of which show up once; 0.7% to 0.95% is in the top ten. The gene calls are TRBV4-3 and TRBJ1-6; D is unresolved. This receptor was taken from a human donor in good health. Some libraries in this study had Jurkat cell RNA spiked in. Sample: naive CD8+ T cells from blood, with Jurkat cell RNA spiked in. The sample's subset: FACS-sorted CD8+CD4-CCR7+CD45RA+ naive T cells. CDR3 coding DNA: TGCGCCGGCAGCCAAGATGGACCAAGGTCTTATAATTCACCCCTCCACTTT. It is translated as CAGSQDGPRSYNSPLHF.